Below are 8 T cell receptor beta chains sequenced from a single sample in a study of response to subunit inactivated influenza vaccine. MiXCR, applied by TCRdb to the RT-PCR reads, yields one record per CDR3 protein. The profile shows a few hundred thousand distinct CDR3 sequences, 21% of them singletons. The specimen comprised PBMCs from blood, sampled about 20 months after vaccination. The receptors were sampled from a man aged 45 to 75 who received an inactivated influenza vaccine.

This clonotype was picked up a small number of times. The genes are TRBV29-1 and TRBJ1-1; D perhaps matches TRBD1 (5 bases). The V gene's germline CDR1 is SQVTM and CDR2 ANQGSEA. The CDR3 is made up of 14 amino acids. Trimming removed 4 bases at V and 0 bases at J, with 12 bases between. In nucleotides, the CDR3 is TGCAGCGTTGGGGGCGGACTAATGAACACTGAAGCTTTCTTT. It codes for CSVGGGLMNTEAFF.

The CDR3 here is CASSSAVSMNTEAFF. The CDR3 DNA reads TGTGCCAGCAGCTCCGCGGTGTCTATGAACACTGAAGCTTTCTTT. The chain carries TRBV7-2 and TRBJ1-1; no definite D call. In germline, CDR1 is SGHTA, CDR2 FQGNSA. The CDR3 has 15 residues. The ends were cut back, 4 bases at V and 0 bases at J, with 12 bases in the middle.

The V call is TRBV4-3, the J call TRBJ2-7; D is ambiguous. V was clipped by 1 base and J by 6 bases, with 16 bases between them. The CDR3 length is 15 residues. The germline V gene encodes CDR1 LGHNA and CDR2 YSLEER. CDR3 DNA sequence: TGCGCCAGCAGCCAAGTGGGTAAACCGCTTTCCGAGCAGTACTTC. Its protein is CASSQVGKPLSEQYF.

The V and J genes are TRBV20-1 and TRBJ1-5; 7 bases align to TRBD1. The length of the CDR3 is 12 residues. Trimming cost V 3 bases and J 5 bases; bases outside gene matches: 1. Germline V gene data show CDR1 as DFQATT and CDR2 as SNEGSKA (reference sequence). The CDR3 DNA follows: TGCAGTGCTAGTACAGGGGATCAGCCCCAGCATTTT. The encoded protein is CSASTGDQPQHF.

This clonotype was observed a handful of times. This chain uses TRBV3-1 with TRBJ2-7; 13 bases are shared with TRBD2. Per the germline V gene, CDR1 is LGHDT and CDR2 is YNNKEL (reference sequence). V lost 4 bases and J lost 0; bases outside the gene matches: 9. This CDR3 contains 18 residues. CDR3 amino acids: CASSPLRTSGRASYEQYF. The CDR3 DNA follows: TGTGCCAGCAGCCCTTTACGTACTAGCGGGAGGGCCTCCTACGAGCAGTACTTC.

This clonotype appeared a single time. The V call is TRBV2, the J call TRBJ2-1; D is undetermined. The length of the CDR3 is 13 residues. The germline CDR1 and CDR2 sequences are SNHLY and FYNNEI. V was cut by 8 bases and J by 1 base, with 9 bases left in between. The CDR3 DNA reads TGTGCCAGCGGGGAAAGATCCTACAATGAGCAGTTCTTC. It codes for CASGERSYNEQFF.

The table lists this clonotype with many counts. This chain joins TRBV6-1 and TRBJ1-6; TRBD1 might be the D (6 bases). CDR1 and CDR2 (germline): MNHNS, SASEGT. The CDR3 length is 15 residues. With 6 bases removed from V and 6 bases from J, the gap between germline ends came to 15 bases. The CDR3 DNA is TGTGCCAGCAGGACAGGCTTCGCATCTAATTCACCCCTCCACTTT. It yields the protein CASRTGFASNSPLHF.

This clonotype was picked up many times. The chain joins TRBV10-3 to TRBJ1-5; a weak D match, TRBD1 (6 bases). V lost 4 bases to trimming and J lost 6 bases, with 19 bases between them. Germline V lookup: CDR1 ENHRY, CDR2 SYGVKD. The CDR3 has 16 residues. CDR3 protein: CAISVPAGEPFQPQHF. CDR3 in DNA: TGTGCCATCAGTGTACCGGCAGGGGAACCATTTCAGCCCCAGCATTTT.